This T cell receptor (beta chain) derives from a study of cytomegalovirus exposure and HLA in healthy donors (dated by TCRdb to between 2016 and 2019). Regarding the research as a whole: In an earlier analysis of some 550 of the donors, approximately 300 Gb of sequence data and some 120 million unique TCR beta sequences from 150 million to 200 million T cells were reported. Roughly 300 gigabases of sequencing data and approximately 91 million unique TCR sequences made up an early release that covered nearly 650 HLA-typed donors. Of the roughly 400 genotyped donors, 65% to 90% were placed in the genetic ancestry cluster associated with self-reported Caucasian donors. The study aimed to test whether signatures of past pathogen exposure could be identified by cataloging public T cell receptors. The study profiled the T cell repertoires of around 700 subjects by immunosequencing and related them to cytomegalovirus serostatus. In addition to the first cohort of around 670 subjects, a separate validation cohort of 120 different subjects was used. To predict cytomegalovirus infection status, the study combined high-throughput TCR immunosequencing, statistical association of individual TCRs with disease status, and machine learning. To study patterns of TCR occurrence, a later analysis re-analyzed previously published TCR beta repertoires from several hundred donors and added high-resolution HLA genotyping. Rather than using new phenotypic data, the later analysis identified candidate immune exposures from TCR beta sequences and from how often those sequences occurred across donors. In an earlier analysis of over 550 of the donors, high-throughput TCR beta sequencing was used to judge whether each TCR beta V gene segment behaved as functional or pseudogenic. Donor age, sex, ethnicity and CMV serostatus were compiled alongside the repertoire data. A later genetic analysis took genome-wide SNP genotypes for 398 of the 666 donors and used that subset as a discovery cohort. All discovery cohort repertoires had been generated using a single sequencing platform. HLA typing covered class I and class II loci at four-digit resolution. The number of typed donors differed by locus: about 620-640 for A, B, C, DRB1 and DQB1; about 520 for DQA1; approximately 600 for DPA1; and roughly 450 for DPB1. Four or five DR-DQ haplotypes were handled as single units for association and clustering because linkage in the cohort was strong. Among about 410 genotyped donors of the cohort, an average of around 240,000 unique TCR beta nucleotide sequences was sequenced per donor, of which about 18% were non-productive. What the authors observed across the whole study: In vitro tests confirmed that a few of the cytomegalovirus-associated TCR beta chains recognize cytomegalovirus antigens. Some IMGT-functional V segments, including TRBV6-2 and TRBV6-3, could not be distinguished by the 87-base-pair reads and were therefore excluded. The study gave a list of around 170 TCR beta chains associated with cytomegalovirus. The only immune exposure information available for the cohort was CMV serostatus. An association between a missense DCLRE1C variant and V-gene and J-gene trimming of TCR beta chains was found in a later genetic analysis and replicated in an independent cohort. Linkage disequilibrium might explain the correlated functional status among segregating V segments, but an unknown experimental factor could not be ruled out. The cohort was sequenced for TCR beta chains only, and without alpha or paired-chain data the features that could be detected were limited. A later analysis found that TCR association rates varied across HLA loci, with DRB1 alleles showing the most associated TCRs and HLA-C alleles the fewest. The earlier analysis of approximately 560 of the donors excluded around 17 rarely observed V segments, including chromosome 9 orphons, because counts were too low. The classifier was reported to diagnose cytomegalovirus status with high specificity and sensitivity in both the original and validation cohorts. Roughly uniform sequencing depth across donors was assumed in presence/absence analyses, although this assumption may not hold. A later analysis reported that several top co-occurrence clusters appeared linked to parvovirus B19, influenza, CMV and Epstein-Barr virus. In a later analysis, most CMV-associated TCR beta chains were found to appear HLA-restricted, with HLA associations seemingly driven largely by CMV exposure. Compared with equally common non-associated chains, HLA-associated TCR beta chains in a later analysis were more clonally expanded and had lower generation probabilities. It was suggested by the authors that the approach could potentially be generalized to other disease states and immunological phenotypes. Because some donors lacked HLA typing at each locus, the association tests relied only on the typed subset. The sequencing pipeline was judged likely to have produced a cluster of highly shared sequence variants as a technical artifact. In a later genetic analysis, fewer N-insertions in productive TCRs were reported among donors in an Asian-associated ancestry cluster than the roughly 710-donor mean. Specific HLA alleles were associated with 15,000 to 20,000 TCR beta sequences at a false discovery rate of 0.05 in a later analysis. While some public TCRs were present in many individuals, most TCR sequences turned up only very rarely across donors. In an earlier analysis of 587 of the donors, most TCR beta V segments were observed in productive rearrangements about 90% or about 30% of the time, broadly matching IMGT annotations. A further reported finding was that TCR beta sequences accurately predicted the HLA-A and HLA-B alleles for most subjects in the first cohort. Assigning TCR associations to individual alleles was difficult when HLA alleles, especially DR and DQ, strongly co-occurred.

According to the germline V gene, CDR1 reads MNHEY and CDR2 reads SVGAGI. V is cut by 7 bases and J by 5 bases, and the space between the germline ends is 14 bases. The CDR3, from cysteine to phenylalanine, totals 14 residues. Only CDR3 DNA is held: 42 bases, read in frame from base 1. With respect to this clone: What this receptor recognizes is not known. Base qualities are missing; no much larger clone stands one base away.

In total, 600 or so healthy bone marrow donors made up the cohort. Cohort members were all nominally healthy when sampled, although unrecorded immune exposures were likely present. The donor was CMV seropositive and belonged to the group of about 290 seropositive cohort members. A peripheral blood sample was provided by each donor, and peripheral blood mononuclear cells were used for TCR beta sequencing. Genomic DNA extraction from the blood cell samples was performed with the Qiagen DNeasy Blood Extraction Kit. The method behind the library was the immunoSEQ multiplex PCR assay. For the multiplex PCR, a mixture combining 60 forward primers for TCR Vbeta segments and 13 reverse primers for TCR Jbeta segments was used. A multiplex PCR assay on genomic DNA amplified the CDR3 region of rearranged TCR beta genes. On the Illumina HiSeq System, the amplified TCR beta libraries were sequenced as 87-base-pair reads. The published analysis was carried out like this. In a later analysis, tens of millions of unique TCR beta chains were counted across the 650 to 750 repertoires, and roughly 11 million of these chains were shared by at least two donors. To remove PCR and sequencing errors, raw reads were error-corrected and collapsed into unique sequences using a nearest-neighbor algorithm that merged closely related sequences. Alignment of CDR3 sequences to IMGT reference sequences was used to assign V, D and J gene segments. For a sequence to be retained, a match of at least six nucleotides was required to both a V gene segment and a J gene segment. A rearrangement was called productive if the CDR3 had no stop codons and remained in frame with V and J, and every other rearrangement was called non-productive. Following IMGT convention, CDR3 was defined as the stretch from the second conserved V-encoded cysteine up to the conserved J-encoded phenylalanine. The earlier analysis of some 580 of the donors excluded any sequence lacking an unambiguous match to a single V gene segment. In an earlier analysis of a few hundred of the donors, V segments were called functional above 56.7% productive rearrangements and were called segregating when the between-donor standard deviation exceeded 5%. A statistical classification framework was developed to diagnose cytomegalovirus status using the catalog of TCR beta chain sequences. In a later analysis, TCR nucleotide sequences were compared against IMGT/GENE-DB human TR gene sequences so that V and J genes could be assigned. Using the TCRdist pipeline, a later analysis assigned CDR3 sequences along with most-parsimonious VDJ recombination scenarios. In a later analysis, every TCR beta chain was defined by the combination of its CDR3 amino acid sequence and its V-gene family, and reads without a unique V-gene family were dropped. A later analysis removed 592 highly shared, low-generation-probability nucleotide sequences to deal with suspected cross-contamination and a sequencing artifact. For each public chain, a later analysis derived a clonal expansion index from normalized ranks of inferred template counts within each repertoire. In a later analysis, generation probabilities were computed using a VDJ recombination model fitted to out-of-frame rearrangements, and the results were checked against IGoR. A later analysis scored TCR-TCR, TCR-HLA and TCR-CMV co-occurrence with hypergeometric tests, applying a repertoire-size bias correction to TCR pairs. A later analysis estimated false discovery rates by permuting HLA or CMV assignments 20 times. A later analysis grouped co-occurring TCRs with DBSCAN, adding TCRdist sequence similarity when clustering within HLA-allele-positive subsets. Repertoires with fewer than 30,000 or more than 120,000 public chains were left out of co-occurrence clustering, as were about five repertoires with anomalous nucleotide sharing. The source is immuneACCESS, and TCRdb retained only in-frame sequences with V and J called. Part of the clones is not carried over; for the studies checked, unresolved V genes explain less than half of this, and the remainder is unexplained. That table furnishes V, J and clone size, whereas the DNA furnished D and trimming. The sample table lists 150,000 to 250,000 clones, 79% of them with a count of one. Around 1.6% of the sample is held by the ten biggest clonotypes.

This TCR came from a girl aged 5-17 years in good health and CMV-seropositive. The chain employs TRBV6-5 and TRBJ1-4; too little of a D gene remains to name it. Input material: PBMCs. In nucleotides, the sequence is TGTGCCAGCACCCCCGGCGGTCGAAATGAAAAACTGTTTTTT. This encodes CASTPGGRNEKLFF.